The rows below give T cell receptor beta chains drawn from one sample of a study of T cells after yellow fever vaccination. TCRdb called the 5' RACE reads again in MiXCR, with one record for every CDR3 protein. The top ten hold approximately 35% of the sample, which has approximately 160,000 distinct CDR3 sequences, around 8.5% seen once. Sequenced material: CD8+ T cells sorted from PBMCs, taken 45 days after the yellow fever booster vaccination. These receptors originate from a man aged 18-30 years who received the YFV17D yellow fever vaccine. Both conserved end residues are trimmed from each CDR3.

TRBV11-2	TRBJ2-3	17	ASSLEFFRLESNTDTQY
TRBV7-9	TRBJ2-5	11	ASSLPSQETQY
TRBV5-1	TRBJ2-2	13	ASSFRRANTGELF
TRBV29-1	TRBJ2-2	10	SVLVGSGELF
TRBV29-1	TRBJ1-2	9	SVRDFYGYT
TRBV27	TRBJ2-1	13	ASSSDRVHRNEQF
TRBV4-3	TRBJ2-5	13	ASSQDSSGLETQY
TRBV6-1	TRBJ2-1	15	ASSDPPGGTGGNEQF
TRBV27	TRBJ2-1	12	ASSLLDIDNEQF
TRBV20-1	TRBJ2-1	13	SASGGGVLDNEQF
TRBV20-1	TRBJ1-5	16	SARDSMLTGGWRQPQH
TRBV7-9	TRBJ2-1	9	ASSLAGEQF
TRBV4-3	TRBJ2-1	13	ASSQVRDGNNEQF
TRBV20-1	TRBJ2-5	12	SAGPRAGGGTQY
TRBV7-6	TRBJ2-1	14	ASSSPTSGGSYEQF
TRBV2	TRBJ2-3	13	ASTTGLAGPDTQY
TRBV4-1	TRBJ2-3	11	ASSQDPRPTQY
TRBV30	TRBJ2-7	13	AWGPLGTGVREQY
TRBV5-5	TRBJ1-1	11	ASSSYMNTEAF
TRBV2	TRBJ2-3	11	ASSGGSADTQY
TRBV29-1	TRBJ1-1	13	SVEDLGYLNTEAF
TRBV10-3	TRBJ1-1	13	AISVVGQANTEAF
TRBV2	TRBJ2-1	11	ASRGLGLNEQF
TRBV5-1	TRBJ1-1	12	ASSLRGGNTEAF
TRBV7-9	TRBJ2-5	12	ASTWVGVQETQY
TRBV6-5	TRBJ2-5	10	ASMTAEETQY
TRBV12-3/TRBV12-4	TRBJ1-3	13	ASSLQGAEGNTIY
TRBV10-3	TRBJ1-2	14	AISEPDRGRGGGYT
TRBV15	TRBJ1-5	10	ATAQGNQPQH
TRBV12-3/TRBV12-4	TRBJ2-2	13	ASSPLASGTGELF
TRBV20-1	TRBJ2-7	12	SAREEFGGHEQY
TRBV29-1	TRBJ2-3	13	SVERAGDNTDTQY
TRBV12-3/TRBV12-4	TRBJ2-1	10	ASSWAQTGQF
TRBV10-3	TRBJ2-7	10	AISSADYEQY
TRBV6-5	TRBJ2-3	10	ASATGADTQY
TRBV5-1	TRBJ1-1	14	ASSIALTGENTEAF
TRBV4-2	TRBJ2-1	10	ASSSAGGPEF
TRBV5-1	TRBJ2-5	12	ASSYWDDQETQY
TRBV7-6	TRBJ2-1	14	ASSLGEAGASHEQF
TRBV7-2	TRBJ1-2	12	ASSRAQSNYGYT
TRBV12-3/TRBV12-4	TRBJ2-7	10	ASRLQGNEQY
TRBV7-2	TRBJ2-3	14	ASSLVIRLGADTQY
TRBV9	TRBJ2-5	14	ASSVATRDTQETQY
TRBV9	TRBJ2-3	13	ASNRAGTPTDTQC
TRBV7-3	TRBJ2-7	11	ASSLYRNYEQY
TRBV15	TRBJ1-4	13	ATSRDPASNEKLF
TRBV4-1	TRBJ1-2	12	ASSPLGQDRGYT
TRBV7-9	TRBJ2-5	11	ASSLGQPSPSS
TRBV6-2/TRBV6-3	TRBJ1-5	12	ASRPRAGNQPQH
TRBV4-1	TRBJ2-3	16	ASSQAWTGPSSTDTQY
TRBV7-9	TRBJ1-3	13	ASSPPGQVRNTIY
TRBV5-6	TRBJ2-5	14	ASSLGLAEPGGTQY
TRBV7-6	TRBJ1-1	12	ASSPRGRSHEAF
TRBV7-9	TRBJ2-5	14	ASRWTSGEFQETQY
TRBV4-1	TRBJ2-1	10	ASRGGAGEQF
TRBV12-3/TRBV12-4	TRBJ2-5	12	ASSSGGARETQY
TRBV7-3	TRBJ2-3	10	ASSQGADTQY
TRBV10-3	TRBJ2-1	11	ALGGEAYNEQF
TRBV10-3	TRBJ2-3	17	AISEPAGSTDSYTDTQY